This T cell receptor (beta chain) was sequenced for a study of blood T cell repertoires in COVID-19 (dated by TCRdb to the early 2020s). Describing the broader study: Samples covering the acute and convalescent phases of COVID-19 were provided by collaborators in the United States, Italy and Spain. The prospective study material was composed of cDNA or gDNA derived from T cells, B-cell-depleted T cells, or PBMCs. The dataset comprised deeply sampled blood TCRbeta repertoires from subjects exposed to, actively infected with, or recovered from COVID-19. The repertoires were made available in a free public database intended to serve as a resource for research on the immune response to SARS-CoV-2. The samples were drawn from the first 160 participants of the ongoing ImmuneRACE study and from 950 to 1,500 subjects provided by 6 global collaborators. Nearly every sample came with metadata listing a de-identified subject ID, COVID-19 status, age in years and sex. Where available, HLA class I and class II types were obtained from metadata supplied by the sample provider rather than from assay-based typing. Broad study findings and their caveats: The quantity of clinical and demographic metadata differed by source and by participant and was supplied without curation.

Each collaborating institution followed its own protocols to collect whole blood in K2EDTA tubes. For TCRbeta analysis, collaborator samples were shipped as frozen whole blood, as isolated PBMCs, or as DNA extracted from either sample type. This clone was counted a few times. Its antigen has not been determined. No quality values exist for individual bases; no much larger clone is one base distant. V is cut by 1 base and J by 1 base, and the space between the germline ends is 6 bases. The CDR3 measures 14 amino acids from cysteine to phenylalanine. Here the CDR3 DNA is all that survives: 42 bases in frame from base 1. The germline V gene encodes CDR1 SNHLY and CDR2 FYNNEI. TCRbeta CDR3 regions were amplified from genomic DNA by means of the immunoSEQ Assay, a bias-controlled multiplex PCR. In the source study's methods: Within the assay, amplification of reference gene primers was used to estimate how many nucleated cells each sample contained. To quantify the absolute abundance of each unique TCRbeta CDR3 rearrangement, sequence reads were collapsed and filtered. For each sample, productive Simpson clonality was calculated as the square root of Simpson's diversity index across productive rearrangements. Imported from immuneACCESS, the table was reduced by TCRdb to in-frame sequences with V and J called. These copies leave out some clones; in studies compared against another copy, an unresolved V gene accounts for under half, and the cause of the remainder is not known. V, J and clone size reflect that table, while D and trimming were determined from the DNA. Counted in this sample were over 90,000 clones; approximately 86% of them appeared once. Around 2.9% of the sample is held by the ten biggest clonotypes.

The chain is made from TRBV2 and TRBJ2-3; the D gene is perhaps TRBD2, from 6 matching bases. The sequencing input was peripheral blood. The sequence came from a man in his forties or fifties with active or convalescent COVID-19. The sequenced DNA is TGTGCCAGCAGTGAAGGGAGGGGCACAGATACGCAGTATTTT. This translates into CASSEGRGTDTQYF.